This T cell receptor (beta chain) was sequenced in a study of blood T cell repertoires in COVID-19. TCRdb keeps only in-frame clones here, not all; method: immunoSEQ multiplex PCR. The profile shows about 93,000 clones, 80% of them singletons. This TCR came from a human donor in a cohort sampled during active COVID-19. Sequenced input: peripheral blood.

The CDR3 DNA reads as TGCGCCAGCAGCTCCAGCGGGAGTGGTTACAATGAGCAGTTCTTC. The encoded protein is CASSSSGSGYNEQFF. J is TRBJ2-1 and V is TRBV5-1; 8 bases agree with TRBD2. V was pared by 3 bases and J by 4 bases, with 6 bases of the junction left unmatched. Germline CDR1 SGHRS, CDR2 YFSETQ. The CDR3 runs to 15 residues. Based on the CDR3 plus reference TRBV5-1 and TRBJ2-1, the full variable domain is KAGVTQTPRYLIKTRGQQVTLSCSPISGHRSVSWYQQTPGQGLQFLFEYFSETQRNKGNFPGRFSGRQFSNSRSEMNVSTLELGDSALYLCASSSSGSGYNEQFFGPGTRLTVL.